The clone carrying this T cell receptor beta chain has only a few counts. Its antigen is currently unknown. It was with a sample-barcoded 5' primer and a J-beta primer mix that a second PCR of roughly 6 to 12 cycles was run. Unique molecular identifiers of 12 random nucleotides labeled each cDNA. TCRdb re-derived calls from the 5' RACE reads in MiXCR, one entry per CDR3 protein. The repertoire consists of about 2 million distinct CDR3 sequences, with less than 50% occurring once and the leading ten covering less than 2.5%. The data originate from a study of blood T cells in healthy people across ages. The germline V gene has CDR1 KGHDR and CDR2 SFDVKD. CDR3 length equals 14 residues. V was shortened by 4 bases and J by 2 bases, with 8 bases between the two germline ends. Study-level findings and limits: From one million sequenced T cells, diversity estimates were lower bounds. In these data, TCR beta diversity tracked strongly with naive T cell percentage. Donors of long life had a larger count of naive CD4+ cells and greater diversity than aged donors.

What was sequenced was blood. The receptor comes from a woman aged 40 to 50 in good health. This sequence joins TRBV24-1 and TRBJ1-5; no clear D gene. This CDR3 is CATSDPGGNQPQHF. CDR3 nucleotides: TGTGCCACCAGTGACCCTGGGGGCAATCAGCCCCAGCATTTT.